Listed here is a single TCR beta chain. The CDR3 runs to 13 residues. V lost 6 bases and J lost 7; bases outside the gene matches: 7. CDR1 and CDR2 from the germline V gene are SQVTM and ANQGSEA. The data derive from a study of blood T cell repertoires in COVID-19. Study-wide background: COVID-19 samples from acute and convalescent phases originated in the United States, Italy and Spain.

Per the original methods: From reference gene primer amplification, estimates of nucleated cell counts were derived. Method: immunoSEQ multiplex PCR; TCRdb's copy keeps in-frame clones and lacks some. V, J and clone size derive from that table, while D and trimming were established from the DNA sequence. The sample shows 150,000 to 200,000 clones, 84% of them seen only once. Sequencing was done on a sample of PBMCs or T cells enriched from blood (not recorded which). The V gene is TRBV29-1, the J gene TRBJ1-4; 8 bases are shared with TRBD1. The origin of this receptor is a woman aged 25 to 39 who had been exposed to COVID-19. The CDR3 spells CSVGATGAEKLFF. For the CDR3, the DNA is TGCAGCGTCGGGGCGACAGGGGCTGAAAAACTGTTTTTT.